The present T cell receptor beta chain was sequenced within a study of T cell repertoires in cytomegalovirus infection. In the study overall: Signatures in public TCR beta sequences pointed to both CMV infection and matching HLA type. General observations from the study: HLA-C-restricted TCR beta clonotypes specific for CMV led the ex vivo response.

CDR1 LGHNA and CDR2 YNFKEQ come from the germline V gene. Trimming removed 0 bases from V and 6 bases from J, with 9 bases in between. The CDR3 sequence is 14 residues long. TCRdb ran MiXCR on the reads and lists one entry per CDR3 protein. The table records some 800,000 distinct CDR3 sequences, roughly 29% of them present only once. In the case of this clonotype: Its antigen remains unknown.

The sequence was collected from a human donor in good health (CMV status not recorded). Some clones in this sample may be carry-over from other donors' samples. The chain recombines TRBV4-2 with TRBJ2-1; D perhaps matches TRBD2 (6 bases). The material was cultured CD8+ T cells from PBMCs, obtained from culture after CMV antigen stimulation. DNA for the CDR3: TGTGCCAGCAGCCAAGACAGCGGGCCCAATGAGCAGTTCTTC. Encoded protein: CASSQDSGPNEQFF.